The 2 T cell receptor beta chains presented below share a single source sample, sequenced in a study of human versus mouse CDR3 diversity and MHC coevolution. The repertoire was sequenced with immunoSEQ multiplex PCR; TCRdb's copy has only in-frame clones and lacks some. Here the sample spans tens of thousands of clones, approximately 94% being singletons. The sequenced material came from naive CD4+ T cells from blood. Subset reported: CD45RO-negative CD62L-positive naive CD4 T cells. These receptors all stem from a person aged 55-75 years in good health.

This chain uses TRBV5-1 with TRBJ2-7, with 10 bases that match TRBD2. CDR1 and CDR2 from the germline V gene are SGHRS and YFSETQ. The CDR3 totals 14 residues. The V gene end was trimmed by 3 bases and the J gene end by 4 bases; junction bases not matched to a gene: 4. CDR3 residues: CASSYGLAAYEQYF. For the CDR3, the DNA is TGCGCCAGCAGCTATGGACTAGCGGCTTACGAGCAGTACTTC.

The rearrangement uses TRBV29-1 and TRBJ2-1, with TRBD2 matching over 8 bases. Germline-derived CDR1 and CDR2 are SQVTM and ANQGSEA. This CDR3 is built from 13 residues. Trimming took 7 bases from V and 7 from J; bases not matched to a gene: 9. Here the CDR3 reads CSEREGPGNEQFF. The CDR3 bases are TGCAGCGAACGGGAGGGCCCGGGGAATGAGCAGTTCTTC.